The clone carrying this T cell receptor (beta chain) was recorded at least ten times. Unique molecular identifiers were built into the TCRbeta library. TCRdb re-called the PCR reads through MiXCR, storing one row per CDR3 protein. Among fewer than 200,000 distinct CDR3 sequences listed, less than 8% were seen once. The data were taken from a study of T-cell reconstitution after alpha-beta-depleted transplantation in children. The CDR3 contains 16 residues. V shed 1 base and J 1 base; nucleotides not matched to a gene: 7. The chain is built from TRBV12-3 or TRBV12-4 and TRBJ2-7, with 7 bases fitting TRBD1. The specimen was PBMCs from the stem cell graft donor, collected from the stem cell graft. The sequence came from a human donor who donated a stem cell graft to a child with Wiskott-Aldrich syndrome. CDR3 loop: CASSLGGGRQSYEQYF. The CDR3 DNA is TGTGCCAGCAGTTTAGGAGGGGGCAGGCAATCCTACGAGCAGTACTTC.